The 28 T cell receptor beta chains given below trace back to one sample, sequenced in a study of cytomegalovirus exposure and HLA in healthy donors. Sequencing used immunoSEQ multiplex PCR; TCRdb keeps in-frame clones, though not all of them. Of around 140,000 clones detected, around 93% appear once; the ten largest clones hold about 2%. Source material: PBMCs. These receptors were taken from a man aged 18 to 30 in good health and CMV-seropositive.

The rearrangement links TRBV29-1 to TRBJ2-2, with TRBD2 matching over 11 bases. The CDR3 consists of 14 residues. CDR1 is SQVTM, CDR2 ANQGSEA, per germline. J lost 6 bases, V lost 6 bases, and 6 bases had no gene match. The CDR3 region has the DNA TGCAGCGTCAGAACTAGCGGGAGTGCCGGGGAGCTGTTTTTT. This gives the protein CSVRTSGSAGELFF.

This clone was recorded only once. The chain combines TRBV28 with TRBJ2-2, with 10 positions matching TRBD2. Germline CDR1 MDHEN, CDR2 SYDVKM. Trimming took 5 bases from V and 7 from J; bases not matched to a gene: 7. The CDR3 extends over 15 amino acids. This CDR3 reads CASSRPGLAVGELFF. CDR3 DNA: TGTGCCAGCAGTCGACCCGGACTAGCGGTCGGGGAGCTGTTTTTT.

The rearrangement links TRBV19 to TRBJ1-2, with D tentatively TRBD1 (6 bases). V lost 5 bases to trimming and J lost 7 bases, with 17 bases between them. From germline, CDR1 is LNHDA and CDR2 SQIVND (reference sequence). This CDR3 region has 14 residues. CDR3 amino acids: CASSLAQGLRGYTF. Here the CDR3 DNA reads TGTGCCAGTAGTTTGGCCCAGGGGCTGCGTGGCTACACCTTC.

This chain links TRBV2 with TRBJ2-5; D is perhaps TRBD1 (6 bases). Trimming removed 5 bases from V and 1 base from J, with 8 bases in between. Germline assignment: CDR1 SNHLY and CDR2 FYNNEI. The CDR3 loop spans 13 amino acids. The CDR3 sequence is CASSTDSQETQYF. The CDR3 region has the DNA TGTGCCAGCAGTACGGACAGCCAAGAGACCCAGTACTTC.

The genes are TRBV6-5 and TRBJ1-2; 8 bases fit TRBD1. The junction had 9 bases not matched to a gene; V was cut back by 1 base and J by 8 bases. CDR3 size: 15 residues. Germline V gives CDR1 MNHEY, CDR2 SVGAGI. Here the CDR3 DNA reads TGTGCCAGCAGTTACTTGTCTCAGGGGGCGGACGGCTACACCTTC. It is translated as CASSYLSQGADGYTF.

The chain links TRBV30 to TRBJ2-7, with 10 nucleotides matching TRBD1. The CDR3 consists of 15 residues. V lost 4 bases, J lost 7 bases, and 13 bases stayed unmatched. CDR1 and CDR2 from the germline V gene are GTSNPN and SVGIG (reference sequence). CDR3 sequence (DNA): TGTGCCTGGAAAGAACGGGACAGGGGACCAATTGAGCAGTACTTC. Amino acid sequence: CAWKERDRGPIEQYF.

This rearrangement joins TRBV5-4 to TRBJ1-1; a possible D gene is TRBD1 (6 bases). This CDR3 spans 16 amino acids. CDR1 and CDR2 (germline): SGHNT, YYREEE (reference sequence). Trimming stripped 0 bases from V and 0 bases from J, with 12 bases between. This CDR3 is CASSLDQGPLNTEAFF. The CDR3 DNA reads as TGTGCCAGCAGCTTGGATCAGGGGCCCTTGAACACTGAAGCTTTCTTT.

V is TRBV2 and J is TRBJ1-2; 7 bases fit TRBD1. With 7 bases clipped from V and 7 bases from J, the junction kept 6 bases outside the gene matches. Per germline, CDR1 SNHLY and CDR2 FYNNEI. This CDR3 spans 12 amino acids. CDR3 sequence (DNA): TGTGCCAGCAAGGAGGGGGCGCTTGGCTACACCTTC. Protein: CASKEGALGYTF.

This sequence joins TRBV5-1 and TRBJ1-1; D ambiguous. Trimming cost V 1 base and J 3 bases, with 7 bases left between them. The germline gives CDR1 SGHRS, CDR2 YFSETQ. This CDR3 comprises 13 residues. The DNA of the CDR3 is TGCGCCAGCAGCTTGCCGTCTTACACTGAAGCTTTCTTT. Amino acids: CASSLPSYTEAFF.

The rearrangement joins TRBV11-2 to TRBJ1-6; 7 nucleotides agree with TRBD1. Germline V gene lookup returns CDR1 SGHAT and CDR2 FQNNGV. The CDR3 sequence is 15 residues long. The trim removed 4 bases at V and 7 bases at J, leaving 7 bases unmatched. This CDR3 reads CASSYDRAENSPLHF. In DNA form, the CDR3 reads TGTGCCAGCAGCTATGACAGGGCGGAGAATTCACCCCTCCACTTT. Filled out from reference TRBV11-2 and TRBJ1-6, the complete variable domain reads EAGVAQSPRYKIIEKRQSVAFWCNPISGHATLYWYQQILGQGPKLLIQFQNNGVVDDSQLPKDRFSAERLKGVDSTLKIQPAKLEDSAVYLCASSYDRAENSPLHFGNGTRLTVT.

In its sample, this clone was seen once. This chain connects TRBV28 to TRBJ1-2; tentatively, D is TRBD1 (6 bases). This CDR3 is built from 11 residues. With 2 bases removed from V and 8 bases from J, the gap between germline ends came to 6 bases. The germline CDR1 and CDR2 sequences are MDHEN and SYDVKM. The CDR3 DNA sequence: TGTGCCAGCAGTTTAAGGGGGGGCTACACCTTC. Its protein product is CASSLRGGYTF.

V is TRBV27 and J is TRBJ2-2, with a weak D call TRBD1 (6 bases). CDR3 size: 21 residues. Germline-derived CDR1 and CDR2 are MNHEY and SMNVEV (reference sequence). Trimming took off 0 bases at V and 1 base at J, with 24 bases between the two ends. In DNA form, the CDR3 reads TGTGCCAGCAGTTTATCGAGAGACAGGTTTTCGGTGGGCCTGAACACCGGGGAGCTGTTTTTT. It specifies CASSLSRDRFSVGLNTGELFF.

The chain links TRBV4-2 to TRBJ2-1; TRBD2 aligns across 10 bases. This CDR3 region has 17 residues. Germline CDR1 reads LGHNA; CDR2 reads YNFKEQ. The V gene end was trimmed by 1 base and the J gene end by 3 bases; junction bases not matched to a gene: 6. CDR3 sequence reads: CASSQGPAGGLYNEQFF. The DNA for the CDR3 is TGTGCCAGCAGCCAAGGGCCAGCGGGAGGGCTCTACAATGAGCAGTTCTTC.

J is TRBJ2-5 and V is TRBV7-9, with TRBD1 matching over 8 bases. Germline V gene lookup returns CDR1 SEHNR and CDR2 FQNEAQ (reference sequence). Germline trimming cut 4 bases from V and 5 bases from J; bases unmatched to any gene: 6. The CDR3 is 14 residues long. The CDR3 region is CASSSGQGGETQYF. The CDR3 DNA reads TGTGCCAGCAGCTCCGGACAGGGCGGGGAGACCCAGTACTTC. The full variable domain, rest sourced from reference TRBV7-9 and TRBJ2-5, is DTGVSQNPRHKITKRGQNVTFRCDPISEHNRLYWYRQTLGQGPEFLTYFQNEAQLEKSRLLSDRFSAERPKGSFSTLEIQRTEQGDSAMYLCASSSGQGGETQYFGPGTRLLVL.

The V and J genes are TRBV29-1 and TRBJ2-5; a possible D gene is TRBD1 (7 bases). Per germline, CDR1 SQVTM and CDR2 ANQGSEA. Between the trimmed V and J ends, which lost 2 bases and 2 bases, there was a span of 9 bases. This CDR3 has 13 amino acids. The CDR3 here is CSVEQGGQETQYF. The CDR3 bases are TGCAGCGTTGAACAGGGGGGACAAGAGACCCAGTACTTC.

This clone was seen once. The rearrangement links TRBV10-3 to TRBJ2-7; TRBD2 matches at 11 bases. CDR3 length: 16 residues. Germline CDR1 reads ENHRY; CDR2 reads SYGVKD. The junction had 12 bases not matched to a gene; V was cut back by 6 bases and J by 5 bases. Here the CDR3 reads CAIRGTSGSRAHEQYF. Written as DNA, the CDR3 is TGTGCCATCAGGGGGACTAGCGGCTCGCGGGCCCACGAGCAGTACTTC.

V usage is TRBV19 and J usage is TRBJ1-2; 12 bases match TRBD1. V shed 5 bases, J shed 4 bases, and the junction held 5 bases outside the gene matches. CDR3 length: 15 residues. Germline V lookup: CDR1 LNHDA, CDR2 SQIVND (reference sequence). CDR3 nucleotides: TGTGCCAGTAGTCCCGGGACAGGGGGCGGCTATGGCTACACCTTC. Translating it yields CASSPGTGGGYGYTF.

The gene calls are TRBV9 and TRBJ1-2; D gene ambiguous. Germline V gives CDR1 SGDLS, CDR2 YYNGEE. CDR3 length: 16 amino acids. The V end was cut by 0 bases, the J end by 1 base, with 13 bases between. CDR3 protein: CASSVAPRRNNYGYTF. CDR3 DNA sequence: TGTGCCAGCAGCGTAGCCCCTAGGCGGAATAACTATGGCTACACCTTC.

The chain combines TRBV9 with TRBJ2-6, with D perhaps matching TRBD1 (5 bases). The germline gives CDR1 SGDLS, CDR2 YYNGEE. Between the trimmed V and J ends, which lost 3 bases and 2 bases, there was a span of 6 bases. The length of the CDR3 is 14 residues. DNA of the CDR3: TGTGCCAGCAGCGCAGGGACTGGGGCCAACGTCCTGACTTTC. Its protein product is CASSAGTGANVLTF.

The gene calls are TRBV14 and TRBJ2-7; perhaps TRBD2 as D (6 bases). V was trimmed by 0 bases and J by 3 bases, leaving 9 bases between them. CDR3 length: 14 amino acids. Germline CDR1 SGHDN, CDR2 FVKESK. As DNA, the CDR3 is TGTGCCAGCAGCCAAGAGGGAGGCCGCTACGAGCAGTACTTC. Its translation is CASSQEGGRYEQYF.

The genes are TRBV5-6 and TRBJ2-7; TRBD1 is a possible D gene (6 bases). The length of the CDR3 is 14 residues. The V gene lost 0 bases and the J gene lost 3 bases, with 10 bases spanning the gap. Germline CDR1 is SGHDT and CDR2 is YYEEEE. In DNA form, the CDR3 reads TGTGCCAGCAGCTTGGGGGACACCCTCTACGAGCAGTACTTC. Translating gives CASSLGDTLYEQYF.

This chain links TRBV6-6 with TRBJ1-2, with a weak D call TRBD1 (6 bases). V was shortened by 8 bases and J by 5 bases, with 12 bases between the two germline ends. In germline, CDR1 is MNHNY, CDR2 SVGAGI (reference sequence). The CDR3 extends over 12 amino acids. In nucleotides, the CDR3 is TGTGCCAGCCGGGGGGGCGGATATGGCTACACCTTC. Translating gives CASRGGGYGYTF.

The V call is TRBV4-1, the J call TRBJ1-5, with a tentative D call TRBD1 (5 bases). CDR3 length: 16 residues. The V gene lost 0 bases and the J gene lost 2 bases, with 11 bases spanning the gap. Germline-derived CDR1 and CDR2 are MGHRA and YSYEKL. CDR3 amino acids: CASSQDHRRGNQPQHF. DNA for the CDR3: TGCGCCAGCAGCCAAGATCACAGGCGAGGCAATCAGCCCCAGCATTTT.

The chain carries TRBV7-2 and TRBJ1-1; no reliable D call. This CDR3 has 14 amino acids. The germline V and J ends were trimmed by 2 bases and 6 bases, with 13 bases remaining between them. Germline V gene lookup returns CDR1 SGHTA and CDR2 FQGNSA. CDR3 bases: TGTGCCAGCAGCTTAAGCCCATCCATGGCTGAAGCTTTCTTT. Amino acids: CASSLSPSMAEAFF.

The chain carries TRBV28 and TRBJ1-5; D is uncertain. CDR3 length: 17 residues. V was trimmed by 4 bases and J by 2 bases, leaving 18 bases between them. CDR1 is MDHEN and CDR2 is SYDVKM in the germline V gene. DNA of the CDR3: TGTGCCAGCAGTTCCCTTGTCCCCCGTGGAGGCAATCAGCCCCAGCATTTT. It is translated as CASSSLVPRGGNQPQHF.

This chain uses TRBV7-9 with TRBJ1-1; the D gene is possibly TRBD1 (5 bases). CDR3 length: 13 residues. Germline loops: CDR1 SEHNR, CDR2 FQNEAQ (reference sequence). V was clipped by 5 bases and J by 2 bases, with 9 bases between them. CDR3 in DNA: TGTGCCAGCAGCCAGGACATTAACACTGAAGCTTTCTTT. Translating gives CASSQDINTEAFF.

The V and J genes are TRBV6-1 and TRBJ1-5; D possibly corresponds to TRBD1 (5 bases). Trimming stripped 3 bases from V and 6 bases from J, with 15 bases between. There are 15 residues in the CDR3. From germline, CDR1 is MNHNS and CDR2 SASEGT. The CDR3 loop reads CASSDLLGGVQPQHF. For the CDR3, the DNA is TGTGCCAGCAGTGACCTTTTAGGAGGGGTTCAGCCCCAGCATTTT.

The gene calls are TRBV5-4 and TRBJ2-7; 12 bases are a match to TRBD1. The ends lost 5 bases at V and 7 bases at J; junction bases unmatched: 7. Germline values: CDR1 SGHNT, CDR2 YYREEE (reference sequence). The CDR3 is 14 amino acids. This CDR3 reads CASRVGQGAEEQYF. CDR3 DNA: TGTGCCAGCAGGGTGGGACAGGGGGCTGAAGAGCAGTACTTC.